This T cell receptor beta chain was found in a study of beta chain features in type 1 diabetes. In the case of this clone: Its antigen is undetermined.

The isolated RNA, all of it, was reverse transcribed, so expressed TCRB transcripts were what got sequenced. It was found that naive, central memory and regulatory T cell samples averaged about 3.57 million reads. Some clones are missing from TCRdb's copy, which holds only in-frame ones; the method was immunoSEQ multiplex PCR. The sample contains about 900,000 clones, around a sixth of which appear only once. Study outcomes and limitations: Moderately but significantly shorter TCRB CDR3s were found in Type 1 diabetes patients in all four CD4+ subsets. TCRB repertoires of naive, central memory and Treg cells appeared more similar among patients than among healthy donors.

Trimming removed 1 base from V and 6 bases from J; junction bases left unmatched: 7. This CDR3 comprises 15 residues. CDR1 MDHEN and CDR2 SYDVKM come from the germline V gene. V is TRBV28 and J is TRBJ1-2, with 8 bases lining up with TRBD1. The receptor was derived from a woman younger than 30 in good health. The specimen was naive CD4+ T cells from blood. The CDR3 DNA sequence: TGTGCCAGCAGTTTATCCTCTTCAGGGGGCCATGGCTACACCTTC. It is translated as CASSLSSSGGHGYTF.